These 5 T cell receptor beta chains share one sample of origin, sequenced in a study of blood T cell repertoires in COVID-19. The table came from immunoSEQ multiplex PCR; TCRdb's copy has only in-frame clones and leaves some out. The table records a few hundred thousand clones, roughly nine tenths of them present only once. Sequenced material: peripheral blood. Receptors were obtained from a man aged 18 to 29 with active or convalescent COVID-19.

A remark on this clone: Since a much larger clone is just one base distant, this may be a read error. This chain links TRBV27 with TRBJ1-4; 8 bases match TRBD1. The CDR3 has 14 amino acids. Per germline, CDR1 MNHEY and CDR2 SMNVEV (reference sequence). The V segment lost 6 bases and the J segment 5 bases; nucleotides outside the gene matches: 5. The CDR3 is CASSPRDRNEKLFF. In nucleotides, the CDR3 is TGTGCCAGCAGCCCCCGGGACAGGAATGAAAAACTGTTTTTT.

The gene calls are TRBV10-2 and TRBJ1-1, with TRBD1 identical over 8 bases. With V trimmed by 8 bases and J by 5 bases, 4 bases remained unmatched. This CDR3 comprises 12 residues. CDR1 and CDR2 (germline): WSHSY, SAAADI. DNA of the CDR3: TGCGCCAGCCGGGACAGGATGACTGAAGCTTTCTTT. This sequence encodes CASRDRMTEAFF.

CDR3 in amino acids: CASSHPGQTYEQYF. CDR3 DNA sequence: TGTGCCAGCAGTCACCCGGGACAGACCTACGAGCAGTACTTC. The gene calls are TRBV27 and TRBJ2-7; 7 positions agree with TRBD1. The germline V gene has CDR1 MNHEY and CDR2 SMNVEV (reference sequence). Unmatched junction bases numbered 6, after V lost 5 bases and J lost 2 bases. The CDR3 is 14 amino acids.

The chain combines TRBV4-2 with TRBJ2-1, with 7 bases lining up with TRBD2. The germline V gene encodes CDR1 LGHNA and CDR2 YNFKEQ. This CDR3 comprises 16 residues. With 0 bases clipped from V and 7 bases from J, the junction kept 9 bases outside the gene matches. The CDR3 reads CASSQDITSAANEQFF. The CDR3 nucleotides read TGTGCCAGCAGCCAAGATATAACTAGCGCGGCTAATGAGCAGTTCTTC.

The CDR3 DNA reads TGCGCCAGCAGCCAACTACAGGGGGACTATGGCTACACCTTC. It translates to CASSQLQGDYGYTF. The V call is TRBV4-3, the J call TRBJ1-2; 8 nucleotides agree with TRBD1. The J segment lost 3 bases and the V segment lost 2 bases, leaving 2 bases of the junction unmatched. Per germline, CDR1 LGHNA and CDR2 YSLEER. The CDR3 runs 14 residues.